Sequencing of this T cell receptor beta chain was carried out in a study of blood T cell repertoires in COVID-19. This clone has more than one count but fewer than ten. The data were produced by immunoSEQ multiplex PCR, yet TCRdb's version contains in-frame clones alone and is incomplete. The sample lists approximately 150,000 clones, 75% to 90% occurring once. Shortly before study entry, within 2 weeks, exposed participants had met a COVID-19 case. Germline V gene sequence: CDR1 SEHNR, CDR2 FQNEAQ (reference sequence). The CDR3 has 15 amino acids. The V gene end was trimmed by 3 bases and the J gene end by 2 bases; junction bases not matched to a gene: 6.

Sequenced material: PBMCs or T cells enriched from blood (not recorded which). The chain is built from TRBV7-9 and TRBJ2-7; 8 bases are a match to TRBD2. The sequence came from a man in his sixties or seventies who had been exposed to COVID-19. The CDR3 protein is CASSLTGRATYEQYF. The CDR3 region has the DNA TGTGCCAGCAGCTTGACCGGGAGGGCTACCTACGAGCAGTACTTC.